Listed below are T cell receptor beta chains from one sample, sequenced in a study of T-cell reconstitution after alpha-beta-depleted transplantation in children. TCRdb reprocessed the PCR reads with MiXCR, giving one entry per CDR3 protein. The sample consists of 250,000 to 300,000 distinct CDR3 sequences, 9.5% to 13% of them appearing once. This sample comprised PBMCs, obtained before TCRalphabeta/CD19-depleted stem cell transplant. The receptors here all came from a boy younger than two with acute myeloid leukemia, due to receive a stem cell transplant. CDR3s include the opening cysteine and the closing phenylalanine or tryptophan. Expanded clones get a size class; other rows say once, few or many, or leave the size out.

V,size,J,CDR3
TRBV9,-,TRBJ2-1,CASSVGGLARGNEQFF
TRBV7-6,few,TRBJ2-1,CASSLIAGGPYNEQFF
TRBV3-1,many,TRBJ2-7,CASSQDWKPYEQYF
TRBV7-2,many,TRBJ1-1,CASSHSGSAAEAFF
TRBV10-3,-,TRBJ2-7,CAISEPERRGDTYEQYF
TRBV30,few,TRBJ2-7,CAWRFFREEQYF
TRBV25-1,-,TRBJ2-2,CASSEHGGTGELFF
TRBV5-1,many,TRBJ2-1,CASSLWGLANNEQFF
TRBV7-2,many,TRBJ2-7,CASSSQSSYEQYF
TRBV7-6,many,TRBJ2-7,CASSLGTGTSEQYF
TRBV2,many,TRBJ2-2,CASSWGVYTGELFF
TRBV6-2/TRBV6-3,many,TRBJ1-1,CASSYGWGDMNTEAFF
TRBV3-1,few,TRBJ2-5,CASSQMETQYF
TRBV4-3,many,TRBJ1-1,CASSQDRRLNTEAFF
TRBV7-2,-,TRBJ2-7,CASSLSTLVDYEQYF
TRBV3-1,few,TRBJ2-5,CASSQDLEGAQETQYF
TRBV5-5,many,TRBJ2-7,CASSFTNSGEQYF
TRBV6-1,many,TRBJ2-7,CASLPKTPQRGEQYF
TRBV29-1,many,TRBJ2-1,CSVAPGAYNEQFF
TRBV5-4,once,TRBJ2-1,CASSLEGQRYYNEQFF
TRBV7-9,many,TRBJ2-3,CASSSGTSVDTQYF
TRBV6-5,-,TRBJ1-6,CASSYATGPKGSPLHF
TRBV6-1,many,TRBJ2-1,CASSRSGGYYNEQFF
TRBV4-2,many,TRBJ1-1,CASSQVVGTGEWSTEAFF
TRBV7-6,many,TRBJ2-1,CASSSGLERVYNEQFF
TRBV24-1,many,TRBJ2-7,CATSDTGTGWYEQYF
TRBV9,many,TRBJ2-2,CASSKTGGTGELFF
TRBV12-3/TRBV12-4,many,TRBJ2-3,CASSLVQGEADTQYF
TRBV11-2,many,TRBJ2-5,CASSSSGETQYF
TRBV6-2/TRBV6-3,many,TRBJ2-2,CASSQDRGASNTGELFF
TRBV5-1,many,TRBJ2-2,CASSFSTSVELFF
TRBV6-2/TRBV6-3,-,TRBJ1-1,CASSYGGAEWNTEAFF
TRBV12-3/TRBV12-4,many,TRBJ1-5,CASNPGQGPFNSNQPQHF
TRBV29-1,-,TRBJ2-3,CSVEDAVDKQLTDTQYF
TRBV20-1,-,TRBJ2-3,CSAWGQRGGRRLVQDTQYF
TRBV5-1,many,TRBJ1-1,CASSTDGNTEAFF
TRBV12-3/TRBV12-4,few,TRBJ2-7,CASSLYPTGSEQYF
TRBV5-1,many,TRBJ1-2,CASSKTVFSYGYTF
TRBV28,-,TRBJ2-3,CASSLSMPYDIITDTQYF
TRBV9,many,TRBJ2-4,CASSVAGAGTKNIQYF
TRBV19,-,TRBJ1-2,CASNQGQFYGYTF
TRBV27,few,TRBJ1-5,CASSLTGAWSNQPQHF
TRBV5-4,many,TRBJ2-7,CASSYYSYEQYF
TRBV2,many,TRBJ2-3,CASPVVAGADTQYF
TRBV6-1,many,TRBJ2-5,CASRQLAGVQETQYF
TRBV12-3/TRBV12-4,many,TRBJ2-5,CASSFWDRQETQYF
TRBV20-1,few,TRBJ2-7,CSARGRLAGGPEEQYF
TRBV6-6,-,TRBJ2-4,CASSYAGQGLNIQYF
TRBV25-1,-,TRBJ2-4,CASSEIDIQYF
TRBV24-1,many,TRBJ2-5,CATGAAGLQETQYF
TRBV7-3,many,TRBJ2-1,CASSLTLGSEQFF
TRBV5-6,many,TRBJ2-2,CASSLRTSGRIGELFF
TRBV15,many,TRBJ2-1,CATSRDSRGLYNEQFF
TRBV11-2,many,TRBJ2-1,CASSLRSSGVYNEQFF
TRBV28,-,TRBJ1-5,CASSLQGFRQPQHF
TRBV6-2/TRBV6-3,many,TRBJ2-1,CASSNVRSSYNEQFF
TRBV9,many,TRBJ2-4,CASSVGGHDIQYF
TRBV20-1,-,TRBJ2-5,CSARGTPKETQYF
TRBV14,many,TRBJ2-3,CASSRRLGRGTDTQYF
TRBV28,-,TRBJ2-7,CASSLNLGSSYEQYF